The 13 T cell receptor beta chains given below trace back to one sample, sequenced in a study of identical twins. A single record per CDR3 protein comes from TCRdb applying MiXCR to the 5' RACE reads. The table has around 1.7 million distinct CDR3 sequences, less than 35% seen once. Source material: cord blood. The receptors shown here come from a newborn girl in good health.

The genes are TRBV20-1 and TRBJ2-5; D gene uncertain. Germline loops: CDR1 DFQATT, CDR2 SNEGSKA (reference sequence). The CDR3 extends over 10 amino acids. The CDR3 region has the DNA TGCAGCTCATTCAGAGGGACCCAGTACTTC. It yields the protein CSSFRGTQYF.

This clonotype has at least ten counts. This chain links TRBV28 with TRBJ2-4; D is unresolved. V gave up 4 bases and J gave up 14 bases, with 12 bases separating them. The CDR3 extends over 11 amino acids. The germline gives CDR1 MDHEN, CDR2 SYDVKM. The CDR3 DNA reads TGTGCCAGCAGTTATTGGGGTATTGAGTACTTC. Translation gives CASSYWGIEYF.

This clonotype was counted at least ten times. The chain employs TRBV29-1 and TRBJ2-3, with D hard to call. Germline CDR1 reads SQVTM; CDR2 reads ANQGSEA. The CDR3 length is 16 residues. V lost 3 bases and J lost 2, with 18 bases in between. CDR3 coding DNA: TGCAGCGTTGATCAGGCCCTTTCCCCACACACAGATACGCAGTATTTT. This codes for CSVDQALSPHTDTQYF.

The V gene is TRBV5-4, the J gene TRBJ1-1, with D possibly being TRBD1 (6 bases). Germline loops: CDR1 SGHNT, CDR2 YYREEE (reference sequence). V was cut by 3 bases and J by 0 bases, with 15 bases left in between. The length of the CDR3 is 16 residues. The CDR3 loop reads CASSSRRGPMNTEAFF. Here the CDR3 DNA reads TGTGCCAGCAGCTCACGCAGGGGCCCCATGAACACTGAAGCTTTCTTT. Complete variable domain (other parts from reference TRBV5-4 and TRBJ1-1): ETGVTQSPTHLIKTRGQQVTLRCSSQSGHNTVSWYQQALGQGPQFIFQYYREEENGRGNFPPRFSGLQFPNYSSELNVNALELDDSALYLCASSSRRGPMNTEAFFGQGTRLTVV.

Note on this clonotype: An end of the junction differs from the germline gene, which may be a read error. CDR3 residues: CSSSVGQGLYF. CDR3 bases: TGTTCCAGCAGCGTAGGACAGGGTTTGTACTTC. The genes are TRBV7-9 and TRBJ2-4; 8 nucleotides align to TRBD1. The length of the CDR3 is 11 residues. Germline V CDR1 and CDR2: SEHNR, FQNEAQ (reference sequence). Combining the CDR3 with reference TRBV7-9 and TRBJ2-4 gives the whole variable domain DTGVSQNPRHKITKRGQNVTFRCDPISEHNRLYWYRQTLGQGPEFLTYFQNEAQLEKSRLLSDRFSAERPKGSFSTLEIQRTEQGDSAMYLCSSSVGQGLYFGAGTRLSVL.

This clonotype came up a few times. The J gene is TRBJ2-7, the V gene TRBV20-1; D call uncertain. The CDR3 loop spans 12 amino acids. The germline V and J ends were trimmed by 5 bases and 5 bases, with 13 bases remaining between them. Germline V lookup: CDR1 DFQATT, CDR2 SNEGSKA (reference sequence). CDR3 region: CSAPQFGNEQYF. CDR3 nucleotide sequence: TGCAGTGCTCCCCAGTTTGGTAACGAGCAGTACTTC.

This clonotype was seen only a few times. The chain recombines TRBV24-1 with TRBJ1-4; 7 nucleotides align to TRBD1. Germline trimming cut 0 bases from V and 6 bases from J; bases unmatched to any gene: 6. From germline, CDR1 is KGHDR and CDR2 SFDVKD. The CDR3 spans 16 residues. CDR3 nucleotides: TGTGCCACCAGTGATTTGAGAGTTGACAGGGATGAAAAACTGTTTTTT. Encoded protein: CATSDLRVDRDEKLFF.

This clonotype was picked up many times. The chain recombines TRBV6-5 with TRBJ2-3, with 7 bases that match TRBD1. V shed 7 bases and J 2 bases; nucleotides not matched to a gene: 12. The CDR3 runs 16 residues. Germline V gene lookup returns CDR1 MNHEY and CDR2 SVGAGI. This chain's CDR3 is CASIDRHGTATDTQYF. As DNA, the CDR3 is TGTGCCAGCATCGACCGCCACGGGACAGCCACAGATACGCAGTATTTT.

The rearrangement links TRBV5-5 to TRBJ2-2, with a weak D call TRBD2 (6 bases). V lost 2 bases to trimming and J lost 2 bases, with 13 bases between them. CDR1 is SGHKS and CDR2 is YYEKEE in the germline V gene (reference sequence). The CDR3 totals 16 residues. CDR3 DNA sequence: TGTGCCAGCAGCTTTTTTGCAGGGACTAACACCGGGGAGCTGTTTTTT. This encodes CASSFFAGTNTGELFF.

The V call is TRBV5-1, the J call TRBJ1-1; weak D call: TRBD1 (5 bases). Germline CDR1 reads SGHRS; CDR2 reads YFSETQ. Trimming pared 5 bases from V and 1 base from J, leaving 9 bases between. The CDR3 contains 13 residues. The CDR3 sequence: CASRDTGNTEAFF. CDR3 bases: TGCGCCAGCAGGGACACCGGGAACACTGAAGCTTTCTTT.

This clonotype was seen at least ten times. The chain carries TRBV29-1 and TRBJ1-2, with D hard to call. V dropped 3 bases and J dropped 4 bases, with 15 bases sitting between them. This CDR3 has 14 amino acids. The V gene's germline CDR1 is SQVTM and CDR2 ANQGSEA. This CDR3 reads CSVDLKGSSYGYTF. CDR3 sequence (DNA): TGCAGCGTTGACCTCAAGGGTTCGAGCTATGGCTACACCTTC.

This rearrangement joins TRBV18 to TRBJ2-3; 10 positions match TRBD2. Looked up from germline, CDR1 is KGHSH and CDR2 is LQKENI. The length of the CDR3 is 16 residues. J lost 1 base, V lost 4 bases, and 5 bases had no gene match. CDR3: CASSLIGLAGTDTQYF. As DNA, the CDR3 is TGTGCCAGCTCACTCATCGGACTAGCGGGCACAGATACGCAGTATTTT. Filled out from reference TRBV18 and TRBJ2-3, the complete variable domain reads NAGVMQNPRHLVRRRGQEARLRCSPMKGHSHVYWYRQLPEEGLKFMVYLQKENIIDESGMPKERFSAEFPKEGPSILRIQQVVRGDSAAYFCASSLIGLAGTDTQYFGPGTRLTVL.

This clonotype turned up a few times. The chain is built from TRBV20-1 and TRBJ2-1; 12 nucleotides agree with TRBD2. CDR3 length: 16 residues. With V trimmed by 6 bases and J by 3 bases, 9 bases remained unmatched. Germline V lookup: CDR1 DFQATT, CDR2 SNEGSKA (reference sequence). CDR3 protein: CSASPILAGGYNEQFF. The CDR3 coding sequence is TGCAGTGCCAGTCCTATACTAGCGGGAGGCTACAATGAGCAGTTCTTC.